One sample yielded the 21 T cell receptor beta chains listed below, sequenced in a study of T-cell reconstitution after alpha-beta-depleted transplantation in children. Using unique molecular identifiers, the investigators prepared the TCRbeta library. TCRdb called the PCR reads again in MiXCR, with one record for every CDR3 protein. This sample has about 580,000 distinct CDR3 sequences, with under 25% found just once. Here the sequenced sample was PBMCs, mostly from graft donor cells, taken 360 days after TCRalphabeta/CD19-depleted stem cell transplant. These receptors all come from a boy under two years old who had a stem cell transplant for acute myeloid leukemia, so the T cells may come from the graft donor.

This clonotype was recorded a few times. This may be a read error, as it is one base from a much larger clone. The V and J genes are TRBV12-3 or TRBV12-4 and TRBJ1-2; D not resolved. V lost 1 base, J lost 4 bases, and 4 bases lay in between. The CDR3 is made up of 12 amino acids. The CDR3 protein is CASSLDRYGYTF. CDR3 sequence (DNA): TGTGCCAGCAGTTTAGACCGCTATGGCTACACCTTC.

The chain has TRBV6-1 and TRBJ2-7; tentative D call: TRBD2 (6 bases). The CDR3 extends over 13 amino acids. With 7 bases removed from V and 0 bases from J, the gap between germline ends came to 10 bases. CDR1 is MNHNS, CDR2 SASEGT, per germline. The CDR3 nucleotides read TGTGCCAGCAAGGCTAGCGCCTCCTACGAGCAGTACGTC. Protein: CASKASASYEQYV.

V gene TRBV29-1 combines with J gene TRBJ1-1, with D hard to call. The CDR3 consists of 12 residues. Germline CDR1 and CDR2: SQVTM and ANQGSEA. Between the trimmed V and J ends, which lost 2 bases and 2 bases, there was a span of 6 bases. The CDR3 loop reads CSVELTNTEAFF. Written as DNA, the CDR3 is TGCAGCGTTGAATTGACTAACACTGAAGCTTTCTTT.

This chain connects TRBV14 to TRBJ1-1; D call uncertain. This CDR3 contains 17 residues. Germline V gene data show CDR1 as SGHDN and CDR2 as FVKESK. Between the trimmed V and J ends, which lost 5 bases and 2 bases, there was a span of 21 bases. In nucleotides, the CDR3 is TGTGCCAGCAGCAGACGGGGTGGAAGGCCCTCAAACACTGAAGCTTTCTTT. Encoded protein: CASSRRGGRPSNTEAFF.

This clonotype has ten or more counts. The V gene is TRBV5-5, the J gene TRBJ2-7, with 8 bases identical to TRBD1. V was clipped by 4 bases and J by 4 bases; unmatched bases: 1. Germline V CDR1 and CDR2: SGHKS, YYEKEE (reference sequence). The CDR3 loop spans 12 amino acids. CDR3 DNA: TGTGCCAGCAGCCGGGACAGGTACGAGCAGTACGTC. Translating it yields CASSRDRYEQYV.

V gene TRBV6-1 combines with J gene TRBJ2-1; D might be TRBD2 (5 bases). Germline V gives CDR1 MNHNS, CDR2 SASEGT. Trimming pared 6 bases from V and 0 bases from J, leaving 18 bases between. This CDR3 is built from 17 residues. This CDR3 reads CASSSQAAAASYNEQFF. The CDR3 DNA is TGTGCCAGCAGCTCGCAAGCGGCAGCCGCCTCCTACAATGAGCAGTTCTTC.

The J gene is TRBJ2-5, the V gene TRBV20-1; D unresolved. V was pared by 5 bases and J by 5 bases, with 24 bases between. Germline CDR1 and CDR2: DFQATT and SNEGSKA (reference sequence). This CDR3 is built from 16 residues. CDR3 loop: CSAFPQSGVPWETQYF. The CDR3 region has the DNA TGCAGTGCTTTCCCCCAAAGTGGAGTACCCTGGGAGACCCAGTACTTC.

The J gene is TRBJ2-1, the V gene TRBV6-5; maybe TRBD2 (6 bases). V dropped 4 bases and J dropped 9 bases, with 19 bases sitting between them. This CDR3 has 15 residues. Germline CDR1 and CDR2: MNHEY and SVGAGI. The DNA of the CDR3 is TGTGCCAGCAGTTCCCCGGGAGCGAACTCCGGTGAGCAGTTCTTC. Its translation: CASSSPGANSGEQFF.

This chain joins TRBV29-1 and TRBJ2-7, with D perhaps matching TRBD1 (6 bases). This CDR3 spans 13 amino acids. Per germline, CDR1 SQVTM and CDR2 ANQGSEA. The germline V and J ends were trimmed by 4 bases and 0 bases, with 10 bases remaining between them. In DNA, the CDR3 is TGCAGCGTTGTGAGGGACAACTCCTACGAGCAGTACTTC. Translating it yields CSVVRDNSYEQYF.

The rearrangement joins TRBV20-1 to TRBJ2-2; no clear D gene. The CDR3 loop spans 10 amino acids. Germline loops: CDR1 DFQATT, CDR2 SNEGSKA (reference sequence). The DNA of the CDR3 is TGCAGAGTATCCACCGGGGAGCTGTTTTTT. This codes for CRVSTGELFF.

This clonotype has only a few counts. V is TRBV10-3 and J is TRBJ2-5, with D unresolved. V was cut by 4 bases and J by 3 bases, with 9 bases left in between. CDR1 ENHRY and CDR2 SYGVKD come from the germline V gene. The CDR3 contains 13 residues. CDR3 coding DNA: TGTGCCATCAGTGCGTCCGCGGAAGAGACCCAGTACTTC. This gives the protein CAISASAEETQYF.

This rearrangement joins TRBV20-1 to TRBJ2-7; D is unresolved. The V and J ends lost 0 bases and 2 bases respectively, with 8 bases between them. Germline V gene data show CDR1 as DFQATT and CDR2 as SNEGSKA (reference sequence). The CDR3 extends over 13 amino acids. The CDR3 region has the DNA TGCAGTGCTAGAGAGCCAGGAGCCTACGAGCAGTACGTC. As protein: CSAREPGAYEQYV.

In this sample, this clonotype turned up many times. The rearrangement links TRBV20-1 to TRBJ2-1; maybe TRBD1 (6 bases). The germline V gene has CDR1 DFQATT and CDR2 SNEGSKA (reference sequence). Trimming removed 4 bases from V and 12 bases from J, with 13 bases in between. CDR3 length: 11 residues. For the CDR3, the DNA is TGCAGTGCTAACCAGGGGCGTGGGCAGTTCTTC. It encodes CSANQGRGQFF.

The chain couples TRBV7-9 to TRBJ1-4; D is uncertain. CDR1 and CDR2 from the germline V gene are SEHNR and FQNEAQ (reference sequence). This CDR3 spans 14 amino acids. Trimming shortened V by 1 base and J by 7 bases, and 10 bases separated the two germline ends. The CDR3 DNA reads as TGTGCCAGCAGCTTAGAACAGTCTAGTGAAAAACTGTTTTTT. This sequence encodes CASSLEQSSEKLFF.

This clonotype was seen only a few times. The chain employs TRBV5-6 and TRBJ2-3, with D possibly matching TRBD2 (6 bases). The germline CDR1 and CDR2 sequences are SGHDT and YYEEEE. The V gene lost 3 bases and the J gene lost 2 bases, with 16 bases spanning the gap. The CDR3 has 16 amino acids. CDR3 amino acids: CASSWSAGRHTDTQYF. In DNA, the CDR3 is TGTGCCAGCAGCTGGAGTGCGGGGCGACACACAGATACGCAGTATTTT. Complete variable domain (other parts from reference TRBV5-6 and TRBJ2-3): DAGVTQSPTHLIKTRGQQVTLRCSPKSGHDTVSWYQQALGQGPQFIFQYYEEEERQRGNFPDRFSGHQFPNYSSELNVNALLLGDSALYLCASSWSAGRHTDTQYFGPGTRLTVL.

This clonotype was counted many times. The J gene is TRBJ1-5, the V gene TRBV25-1, with 10 bases aligning to TRBD1. CDR1 and CDR2 (germline): MGHDK, SYGVNS. V shed 9 bases, J shed 0 bases, and the junction held 5 bases outside the gene matches. The CDR3 has 15 amino acids. CDR3 sequence reads: CARLDRGNSNQPQHF. The CDR3 DNA reads TGTGCCAGACTGGACAGGGGGAATAGCAATCAGCCCCAGCATTTT.

In this sample, this clonotype turned up many times. The rearrangement uses TRBV7-9 and TRBJ1-1; maybe TRBD1 (5 bases). With 5 bases removed from V and 8 bases from J, the gap between germline ends came to 15 bases. Germline assignment: CDR1 SEHNR and CDR2 FQNEAQ (reference sequence). The CDR3 extends over 13 amino acids. CDR3 residues: CASSHGRDGEAFF. The CDR3 nucleotides are TGTGCCAGCAGCCATGGAAGGGACGGAGAAGCTTTCTTT. Full variable domain (outside the CDR3, taken from reference TRBV7-9 and TRBJ1-1): DTGVSQNPRHKITKRGQNVTFRCDPISEHNRLYWYRQTLGQGPEFLTYFQNEAQLEKSRLLSDRFSAERPKGSFSTLEIQRTEQGDSAMYLCASSHGRDGEAFFGQGTRLTVV.

The V and J genes are TRBV7-3 and TRBJ2-2, with TRBD2 matching 7 bases. Germline V gives CDR1 SGHTA, CDR2 FQGTGA. V lost 2 bases, J lost 0 bases, and 9 bases stayed unmatched. The CDR3 is 18 residues long. The CDR3 is CASSLESRLAPNTGELFF. The CDR3 nucleotides read TGTGCCAGCAGCTTAGAGTCCCGACTAGCTCCGAACACCGGGGAGCTGTTTTTT.

A single count supports this clonotype. V usage is TRBV5-1 and J usage is TRBJ2-3, with TRBD2 matching 7 bases. The ends lost 0 bases at V and 0 bases at J; junction bases unmatched: 7. The germline V gene encodes CDR1 SGHRS and CDR2 YFSETQ. The CDR3 sequence is 17 residues long. This CDR3 reads CASSLVLSGVSTDTQYF. The CDR3, as DNA: TGCGCCAGCAGCTTGGTACTCAGCGGGGTCAGCACAGATACGCAGTATTTT.

The genes are TRBV12-3 or TRBV12-4 and TRBJ2-3; 8 bases agree with TRBD2. The length of the CDR3 is 17 residues. The V gene end was trimmed by 6 bases and the J gene end by 6 bases; junction bases not matched to a gene: 17. CDR3 nucleotide sequence: TGTGCCAGCAGCCCAACAACCGTCGGGGGGGCCCTCGATACGCAGTATTTT. Translated, it gives CASSPTTVGGALDTQYF.

The V and J genes are TRBV29-1 and TRBJ1-1; D remains unclear. V lost 4 bases and J 2 bases, leaving 17 bases between the germline ends. The CDR3 is made up of 15 amino acids. Per germline, CDR1 SQVTM and CDR2 ANQGSEA. CDR3 in amino acids: CSVAFESPLNTEAFF. CDR3 sequence (DNA): TGCAGCGTTGCCTTTGAGAGCCCCCTTAACACTGAAGCTTTCTTT.